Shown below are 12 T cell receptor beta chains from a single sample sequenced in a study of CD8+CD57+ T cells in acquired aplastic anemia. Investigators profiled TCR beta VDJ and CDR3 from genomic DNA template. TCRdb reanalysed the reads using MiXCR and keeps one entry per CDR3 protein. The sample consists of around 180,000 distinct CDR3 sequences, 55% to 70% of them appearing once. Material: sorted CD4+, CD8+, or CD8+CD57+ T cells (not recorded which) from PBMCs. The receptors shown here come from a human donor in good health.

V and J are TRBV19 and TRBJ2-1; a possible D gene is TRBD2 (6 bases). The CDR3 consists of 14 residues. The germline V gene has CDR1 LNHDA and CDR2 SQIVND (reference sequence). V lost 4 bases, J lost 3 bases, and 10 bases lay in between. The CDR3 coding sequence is TGTGCCAGTAGTACCGGGAGATACTACAATGAGCAGTTCTTC. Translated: CASSTGRYYNEQFF.

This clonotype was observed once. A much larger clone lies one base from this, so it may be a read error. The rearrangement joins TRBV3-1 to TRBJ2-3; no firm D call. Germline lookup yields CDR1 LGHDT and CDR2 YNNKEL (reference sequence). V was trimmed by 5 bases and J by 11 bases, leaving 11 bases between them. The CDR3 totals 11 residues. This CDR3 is CASSVRRRQYF. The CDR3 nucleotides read TGTGCCAGCAGCGTCAGACGGAGGCAGTATTTT.

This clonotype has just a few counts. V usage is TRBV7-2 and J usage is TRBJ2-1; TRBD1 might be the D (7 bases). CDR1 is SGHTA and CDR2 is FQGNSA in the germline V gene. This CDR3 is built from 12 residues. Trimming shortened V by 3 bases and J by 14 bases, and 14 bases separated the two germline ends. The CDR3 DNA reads TGTGCCAGCAGCTTGGGGGGACAGTTAGAGTTCTTC. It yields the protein CASSLGGQLEFF. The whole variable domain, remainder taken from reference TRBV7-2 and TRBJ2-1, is GAGVSQSPSNKVTEKGKDVELRCDPISGHTALYWYRQSLGQGLEFLIYFQGNSAPDKSGLPSDRFSAERTGGSVSTLTIQRTQQEDSAVYLCASSLGGQLEFFGPGTRLTVL.

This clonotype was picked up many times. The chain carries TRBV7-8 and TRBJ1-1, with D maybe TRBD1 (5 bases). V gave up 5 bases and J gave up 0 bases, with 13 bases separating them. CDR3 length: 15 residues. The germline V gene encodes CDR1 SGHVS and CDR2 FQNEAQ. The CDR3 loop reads CASSIDSLMNTEAFF. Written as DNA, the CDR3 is TGTGCCAGCAGCATTGACAGTTTAATGAACACTGAAGCTTTCTTT.

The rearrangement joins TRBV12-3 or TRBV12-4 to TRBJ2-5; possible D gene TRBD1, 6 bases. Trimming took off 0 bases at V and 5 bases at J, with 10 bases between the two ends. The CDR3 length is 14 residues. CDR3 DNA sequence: TGTGCCAGCAGTTTAGCGGGGGCCCGGGAGACCCAGTACTTC. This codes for CASSLAGARETQYF.

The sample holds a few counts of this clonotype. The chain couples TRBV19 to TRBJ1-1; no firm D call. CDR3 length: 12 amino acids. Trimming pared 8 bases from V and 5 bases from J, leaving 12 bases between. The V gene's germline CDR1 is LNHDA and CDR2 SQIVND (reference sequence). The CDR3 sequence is CASQRGVTEAFF. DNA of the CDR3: TGTGCCAGTCAGCGGGGTGTAACTGAAGCTTTCTTT. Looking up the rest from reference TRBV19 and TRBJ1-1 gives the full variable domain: DGGITQSPKYLFRKEGQNVTLSCEQNLNHDAMYWYRQDPGQGLRLIYYSQIVNDFQKGDIAEGYSVSREKKESFPLTVTSAQKNPTAFYLCASQRGVTEAFFGQGTRLTVV.

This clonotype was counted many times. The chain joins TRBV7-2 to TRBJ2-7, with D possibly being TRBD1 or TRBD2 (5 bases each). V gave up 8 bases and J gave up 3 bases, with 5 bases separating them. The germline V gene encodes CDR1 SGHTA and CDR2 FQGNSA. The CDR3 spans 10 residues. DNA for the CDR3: TGTGCCAGCGGGGGCTACGAGCAGTACTTC. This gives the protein CASGGYEQYF.

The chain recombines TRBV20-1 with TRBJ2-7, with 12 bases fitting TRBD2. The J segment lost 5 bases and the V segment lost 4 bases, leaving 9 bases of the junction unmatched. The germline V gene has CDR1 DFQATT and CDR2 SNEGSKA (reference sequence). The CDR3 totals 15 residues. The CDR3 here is CSANGLAGLSHEQYF. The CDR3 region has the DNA TGCAGTGCTAACGGACTAGCGGGATTAAGCCACGAGCAGTACTTC.

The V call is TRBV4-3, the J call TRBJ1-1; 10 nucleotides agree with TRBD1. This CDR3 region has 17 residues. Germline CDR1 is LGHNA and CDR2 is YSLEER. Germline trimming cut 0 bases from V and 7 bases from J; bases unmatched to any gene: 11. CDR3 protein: CASSQDPPGQGHNEAFF. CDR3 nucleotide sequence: TGCGCCAGCAGCCAAGACCCCCCGGGACAGGGGCACAATGAAGCTTTCTTT.

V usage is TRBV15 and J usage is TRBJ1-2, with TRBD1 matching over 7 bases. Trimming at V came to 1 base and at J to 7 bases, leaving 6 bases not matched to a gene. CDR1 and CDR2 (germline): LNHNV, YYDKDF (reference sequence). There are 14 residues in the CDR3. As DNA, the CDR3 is TGTGCCACCAGCAGAGGAGGGGGCCTCGGTGGCTACACCTTC. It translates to CATSRGGGLGGYTF.

The CDR3 sequence is CASSFWDKVWEQYF. The CDR3 DNA is TGTGCCAGCAGCTTTTGGGACAAGGTATGGGAGCAGTACTTC. The chain combines TRBV11-2 with TRBJ2-7; tentatively, D is TRBD1 (6 bases). In germline, CDR1 is SGHAT, CDR2 FQNNGV. The CDR3 sequence is 14 residues long. V was shortened by 3 bases and J by 7 bases, with 16 bases between the two germline ends.

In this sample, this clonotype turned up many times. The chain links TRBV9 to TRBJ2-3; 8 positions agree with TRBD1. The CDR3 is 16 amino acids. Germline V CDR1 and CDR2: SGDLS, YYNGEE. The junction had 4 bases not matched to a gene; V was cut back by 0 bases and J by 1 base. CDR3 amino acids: CASSVEAGQGTDTQYF. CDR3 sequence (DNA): TGTGCCAGCAGCGTAGAGGCGGGACAGGGCACAGATACGCAGTATTTT.